These T cell receptor beta chains were read from a single sample in a study of shared clonotypes between healthy human individuals. Profiling relied on immunoSEQ multiplex PCR, and the TCRdb table lists in-frame clones only, not all of them. The data contain some 1,400,000 clones, more than 95% of them singletons. Sequences were obtained from naive CD4+ T cells sorted from blood. The receptor source for this set is a man aged 25 to 40 in good health. The CDR3 runs from the conserved cysteine through the conserved F or W. Each record gives: D gene, CDR3 length, clone size, J gene, V gene, CDR3 protein, CDR3 DNA. The D gene is left open where the match is weak. Clone sizes are given selectively: once, few, many, or a class where the clone is expanded.

NA 14 NA TRBJ2-1 TRBV7-2 CASSSTLAYTEQFF TGTGCCAGCAGCTCTACACTAGCCTACACTGAGCAGTTCTTC
NA 16 NA TRBJ2-7 TRBV11-2 CASSPRGSGRSYEQYF TGTGCCAGCAGCCCAAGGGGTAGTGGGCGCTCCTACGAGCAGTACTTC
TRBD2 15 NA TRBJ2-1 TRBV4-1 CASSPRTSSYNEQFF TGCGCCAGCAGCCCCAGGACTAGCTCCTACAATGAGCAGTTCTTC
NA 13 NA TRBJ2-7 TRBV27 CASSFRQAYEQYF TGTGCCAGCAGTTTCCGACAGGCTTACGAGCAGTACTTC
NA 15 NA TRBJ1-4 TRBV4-3 CASSQGGQGGEKLFF TGCGCCAGCAGCCAGGGCGGCCAGGGTGGTGAAAAACTGTTTTTT
NA 14 NA TRBJ1-5 TRBV28 CASNTGSVGQPQHF TGTGCCAGCAATACAGGGAGTGTGGGCCAGCCCCAGCATTTT
TRBD2 17 NA TRBJ2-2 TRBV5-6 CASSPSTSGSWGRELFF TGTGCCAGCAGCCCCTCGACTAGCGGGAGCTGGGGGCGGGAGCTGTTTTTT
TRBD1 15 NA TRBJ2-1 TRBV29-1 CSATTGPGAYNEQFF TGCAGCGCCACGACAGGGCCAGGGGCCTACAATGAGCAGTTCTTC
NA 22 NA TRBJ1-5 TRBV21-1 CASSKATNDKQGFGLEGQPQHF TGTGCCAGCAGCAAAGCGACAAATGATAAACAGGGTTTTGGGCTCGAAGGTCAGCCCCAGCATTTT
NA 13 NA TRBJ2-4 TRBV28 CASGGLAKNIQYF TGTGCCAGCGGGGGCCTAGCCAAAAACATTCAGTACTTC
NA 13 NA TRBJ2-1 TRBV19 CASAGGGGFEQFF TGTGCCAGCGCCGGGGGTGGAGGTTTTGAGCAGTTCTTC
TRBD2 17 NA TRBJ2-1 TRBV7-9 CASSLVLRTSGSYEQFF TGTGCCAGCAGCTTAGTCCTACGGACTAGCGGGAGCTATGAGCAGTTCTTC
NA 15 NA TRBJ2-7 TRBV30 CAWSVVGSGAYEQYF TGTGCCTGGAGTGTAGTTGGTAGCGGCGCTTACGAGCAGTACTTC
NA 15 NA TRBJ2-7 TRBV30 CAWNLWREVTSKVHF TGTGCCTGGAATTTGTGGAGGGAGGTTACGAGCAAGGTCCACTTC
NA 13 NA TRBJ1-2 TRBV28 CASSLIGNYGYTF TGTGCCAGCAGTTTAATAGGAAACTATGGCTACACCTTC
NA 14 NA TRBJ1-1 TRBV6-1 CASTIGTPNTEAFF TGTGCCAGCACCATCGGGACACCGAACACTGAAGCTTTCTTT
NA 11 NA TRBJ2-5 TRBV20-1 CSARGLETQYF TGCAGTGCTAGAGGTCTTGAGACCCAGTACTTC
NA 16 NA TRBJ2-3 TRBV27 CASSAGLQRGTDTQYF TGTGCCAGCAGTGCGGGGCTTCAGAGGGGCACAGATACGCAGTATTTT
NA 14 NA TRBJ2-7 TRBV6-5 CASSYTGFNHEQYF TGTGCCAGCAGTTACACCGGGTTTAACCACGAGCAGTACTTC
NA 13 NA TRBJ2-7 TRBV6-6 CASSQGIGFEQYF TGTGCCAGCAGTCAAGGGATCGGGTTCGAGCAGTACTTC
TRBD1 14 NA TRBJ2-7 TRBV10-3 CAISERDRVYEQYF TGTGCCATCAGTGAGCGGGACAGGGTTTACGAGCAGTACTTC
NA 15 NA TRBJ1-1 TRBV18 CASSPVAGIVGEAFF TGTGCCAGCTCACCAGTCGCAGGGATCGTCGGTGAAGCTTTCTTT
NA 15 NA TRBJ2-1 TRBV18 CASSPLPSRINEQFF TGTGCCAGCTCACCGTTACCATCTAGAATCAATGAGCAGTTCTTC
TRBD2 15 NA TRBJ2-5 TRBV7-9 CASSLPSGRQETQYF TGTGCCAGCAGCTTACCTAGCGGGAGGCAAGAGACCCAGTACTTC
TRBD2 16 NA TRBJ2-1 TRBV15 CATSRGGSRSYNEQFF TGTGCCACCAGCAGAGGCGGGAGCCGCTCCTACAATGAGCAGTTCTTC
TRBD1 17 NA TRBJ2-7 TRBV12-5 CASGLVLGQGDSYEQYF TGTGCTAGTGGTTTGGTACTCGGTCAGGGGGACTCCTACGAGCAGTACTTC
NA 11 NA TRBJ2-1 TRBV19 CASTWGNEQFF TGTGCCAGTACGTGGGGCAATGAGCAGTTCTTC
NA 15 NA TRBJ2-7 TRBV5-5 CASSLAGHLPYEQYF TGTGCCAGCAGCTTGGCAGGACACCTCCCCTACGAGCAGTACTTC
NA 15 NA TRBJ2-5 TRBV5-1 CASSLVSLASETQYF TGCGCCAGCAGCTTGGTGAGTCTAGCATCCGAGACCCAGTACTTC
TRBD1 15 NA TRBJ1-3 TRBV7-2 CASSRRQGTGNTIYF TGTGCCAGCAGCCGTCGACAGGGCACTGGAAACACCATATATTTT
TRBD2 12 NA TRBJ2-3 TRBV5-4 CASHGGGDTQYF TGTGCCAGCCATGGGGGGGGAGATACGCAGTATTTT
NA 17 NA TRBJ2-1 TRBV4-1 CASSQGASSSSYNEQFF TGCGCCAGCAGCCAGGGGGCTAGCTCGAGCTCCTACAATGAGCAGTTCTTC
NA 12 NA TRBJ1-4 TRBV18 CASSPGFEKLFF TGTGCCAGCTCACCAGGGTTCGAAAAACTGTTTTTT
NA 13 NA TRBJ1-6 TRBV2 CASSVPVLSPLHF TGTGCCAGCAGTGTGCCAGTACTTTCACCCCTCCACTTT
TRBD1 15 NA TRBJ1-2 TRBV5-5 CASSWWDRGGYGYTF TGTGCCAGCAGCTGGTGGGACAGGGGCGGCTATGGCTACACCTTC
TRBD1 15 NA TRBJ1-1 TRBV11-2 CASRHAGGVEAEAFF TGTGCCAGCAGGCACGCAGGGGGCGTAGAGGCTGAAGCTTTCTTT
NA 13 NA TRBJ2-3 TRBV7-3 CASSRERTDTQYF TGTGCCAGCAGCCGCGAGCGCACAGATACGCAGTATTTT
TRBD1 15 NA TRBJ2-1 TRBV7-3 CASSLGQVNYNEQFF TGTGCCAGCAGCCTTGGACAGGTCAACTACAATGAGCAGTTCTTC
NA 13 NA TRBJ1-5 TRBV29-1 CSVELGSNQPQHF TGCAGCGTTGAGTTGGGGAGCAATCAGCCCCAGCATTTT
NA 16 NA TRBJ2-3 TRBV2 CASLRGADSSTDTQYF TGTGCCAGTCTACGGGGCGCGGACAGCAGCACAGATACGCAGTATTTT
NA 16 NA TRBJ2-7 TRBV6-6 CASSYSKKGPIYEQYF TGTGCCAGCAGTTACTCGAAAAAGGGACCGATATACGAGCAGTACTTC
NA 15 NA TRBJ2-1 TRBV6-5 CASSYLSPDHNEQFF TGTGCCAGCAGTTACCTGAGTCCGGACCACAATGAGCAGTTCTTC
NA 11 NA TRBJ1-2 TRBV2 CASAAGYGYTF TGTGCCAGCGCGGCGGGCTATGGCTACACCTTC
TRBD2 16 NA TRBJ2-1 TRBV4-1 CASSQEFSGRVGEQFF TGCGCCAGCAGCCAAGAATTTAGCGGGAGGGTGGGTGAGCAGTTCTTC
NA 15 NA TRBJ2-6 TRBV11-2 CASSFSASGANVLTF TGTGCCAGCAGCTTTTCTGCCTCTGGGGCCAACGTCCTGACTTTC
NA 14 once TRBJ2-2 TRBV7-3 CASGTAGGTGELFF TGTGCCAGCGGGACCGCCGGGGGCACCGGGGAGCTGTTTTTT
NA 12 NA TRBJ2-1 TRBV7-9 CASKDSYNEQFF TGTGCCAGCAAAGATTCCTACAATGAGCAGTTCTTC
TRBD1 14 NA TRBJ1-4 TRBV28 CASSLEGAREKLFF TGTGCCAGCAGTTTGGAGGGGGCGCGGGAAAAACTGTTTTTT
NA 16 NA TRBJ2-1 TRBV4-3 CASSHSRGRGENEQFF TGCGCCAGCAGCCATTCCAGGGGGAGGGGAGAGAATGAGCAGTTCTTC
NA 13 NA TRBJ2-3 TRBV7-3 CASSLSGPDTQYF TGTGCCAGCAGCTTAAGCGGCCCAGATACGCAGTATTTT
TRBD2 15 once TRBJ2-3 TRBV30 CAWSSEREATDTQYF TGTGCCTGGAGTTCCGAGCGGGAGGCCACAGATACGCAGTATTTT
NA 13 NA TRBJ1-5 TRBV9 CASSVGTDQPQHF TGTGCCAGCAGCGTAGGAACGGATCAGCCCCAGCATTTT